These 8 T cell receptor beta chains were all obtained from the same sample, sequenced in a study of shared clonotypes between healthy human individuals. TCRdb's copy holds only in-frame clones and misses some; the assay was immunoSEQ multiplex PCR. In the table there are around 1,100,000 clones, around 77% of which are singletons. The sequenced sample consisted of memory CD4+ T cells from PBMCs. Subset given: CD45RA-negative fraction. The source of these receptors is a young man in good health. Some clones in this sample may be carry-over from other donors' samples.

This chain uses TRBV7-2 with TRBJ1-1, with 12 bases matching TRBD1. Looked up from germline, CDR1 is SGHTA and CDR2 is FQGNSA. The CDR3 length is 16 residues. J was trimmed by 5 bases and V by 4 bases; bases with no gene match: 8. The CDR3: CASSSGTGGRGTEAFF. CDR3 coding DNA: TGTGCCAGCAGCTCCGGGACAGGGGGCCGGGGGACTGAAGCTTTCTTT.

This clone came up a few times. The chain uses TRBV9 and TRBJ1-2; D perhaps matches TRBD1 (5 bases). V was pared by 3 bases and J by 3 bases, with 12 bases between. The CDR3 loop spans 14 amino acids. Germline V gene data show CDR1 as SGDLS and CDR2 as YYNGEE. The CDR3 here is CASSAKTEYYGYTF. CDR3 nucleotides: TGTGCCAGCAGCGCGAAGACAGAATACTATGGCTACACCTTC.

This clone was found a few times. The chain combines TRBV9 with TRBJ2-7, with D possibly being TRBD1 (5 bases). CDR1 and CDR2 from the germline V gene are SGDLS and YYNGEE. This CDR3 is 15 amino acids long. With 4 bases removed from V and 2 bases from J, the gap between germline ends came to 16 bases. The CDR3 loop reads CASSFLTVPPYEQYF. The DNA for the CDR3 is TGTGCCAGCAGCTTCCTGACAGTCCCACCCTACGAGCAGTACTTC.

In its sample, this clone was seen a few times. The J gene is TRBJ2-7, the V gene TRBV28; 8 bases match TRBD2. In germline, CDR1 is MDHEN, CDR2 SYDVKM. The CDR3 runs to 15 residues. Losses at the gene ends were 6 bases for V and 0 bases for J; bases not matched to a gene: 7. The CDR3 DNA is TGTGCCAGCAGCTTAGCGGGACCTGGCTCCTACGAGCAGTACTTC. Protein product: CASSLAGPGSYEQYF.

This clone has a handful of counts. The J gene is TRBJ1-1, the V gene TRBV30; TRBD1 might be the D (6 bases). The CDR3 totals 15 residues. V lost 1 base and J 1 base, leaving 13 bases between the germline ends. The germline V gene has CDR1 GTSNPN and CDR2 SVGIG (reference sequence). The CDR3 DNA sequence: TGTGCCTGGAGTGGAAGGGGGAGGCAGAACACTGAAGCTTTCTTT. Translation gives CAWSGRGRQNTEAFF.

This chain connects TRBV25-1 to TRBJ2-7; D unresolved. This CDR3 contains 14 residues. Germline V gene sequence: CDR1 MGHDK, CDR2 SYGVNS. V lost 5 bases to trimming and J lost 7 bases, with 18 bases between them. The chain's CDR3 is CASSPQQRSREQYF. The CDR3 DNA is TGTGCCAGCAGTCCCCAGCAAAGGTCTAGGGAGCAGTACTTC.

This sequence joins TRBV11-3 and TRBJ2-1; either TRBD1 or TRBD2 may fit D (6 bases each). Germline-derived CDR1 and CDR2 are SGHNT and YENEEA. The V end lost 3 bases, the J end lost 5 bases, and 17 bases lay between the germline ends. This CDR3 has 16 amino acids. CDR3 residues: CASSLDQRGLDNEQFF. CDR3 coding DNA: TGTGCCAGCAGCTTGGACCAACGGGGGCTCGACAATGAGCAGTTCTTC.

The V call is TRBV4-1, the J call TRBJ2-6; 10 nucleotides match TRBD2. Germline-derived CDR1 and CDR2 are MGHRA and YSYEKL. This CDR3 has 17 amino acids. Unmatched junction bases numbered 6, after V lost 5 bases and J lost 2 bases. The CDR3 region is CASSESGRATGANVLTF. CDR3 DNA: TGCGCCAGCAGCGAAAGCGGGAGGGCCACTGGGGCCAACGTCCTGACTTTC.